This entry lists 21 T cell receptor beta chains sequenced from one sample in a study of CD4 and CD8 cells across lung adenocarcinoma regions. One entry per CDR3 protein results from TCRdb running MiXCR on the PCR reads. This table has under 20,000 distinct CDR3 sequences, 46% appearing once. The sequencing sample was made of CD4+ T cells from the margin of a lung tumor. The receptors here all came from a male donor with lung adenocarcinoma. The CD4 and CD8 labels of this study may be unreliable.

The chain has TRBV10-2 and TRBJ2-7, with 8 bases lining up with TRBD2. CDR1 and CDR2 (germline): WSHSY, SAAADI. This CDR3 has 17 amino acids. Trimming took 4 bases from V and 0 from J; bases not matched to a gene: 11. The CDR3 here is CASSGREGLLSSYEQYF. The CDR3 coding sequence is TGCGCCAGCAGTGGTCGGGAGGGCCTCTTAAGCTCCTACGAGCAGTACTTC.

This clonotype appeared many times. V and J are TRBV11-2 and TRBJ1-6, with TRBD1 as a possible D gene (5 bases). Germline V CDR1 and CDR2: SGHAT, FQNNGV. Trimming cost V 4 bases and J 8 bases, with 18 bases left between them. This CDR3 spans 16 amino acids. This CDR3 reads CASSSLGGLGDSPLHF. CDR3 bases: TGTGCCAGCAGCTCCCTCGGGGGACTGGGGGATTCACCCCTCCACTTT.

The rearrangement links TRBV6-1 to TRBJ2-3; a possible D gene is TRBD2 (6 bases). The germline V gene encodes CDR1 MNHNS and CDR2 SASEGT. V was cut by 0 bases and J by 4 bases, with 11 bases left in between. The CDR3 loop spans 15 amino acids. CDR3 DNA: TGTGCCAGCAGTGAAGCTGCGGGGTTGGCAGATACGCAGTATTTT. As protein: CASSEAAGLADTQYF.

This clonotype was found many times. V and J are TRBV28 and TRBJ2-4; the D gene is possibly TRBD2 (5 bases). In germline, CDR1 is MDHEN, CDR2 SYDVKM. V was shortened by 3 bases and J by 2 bases, with 8 bases between the two germline ends. The CDR3 is 14 residues long. CDR3 in amino acids: CASSLEVTKNIQYF. CDR3 bases: TGTGCCAGCAGTTTGGAGGTAACCAAAAACATTCAGTACTTC.

As to this clonotype: An end of the junction differs from the germline gene, which may be a read error. This chain connects TRBV10-1 to TRBJ2-4; D gene ambiguous. CDR1 WNHNN and CDR2 SYGVQD come from the germline V gene (reference sequence). This CDR3 is built from 14 residues. The CDR3 region is CRTSASWAKNIQYF. The CDR3 DNA reads TGCCGCACCTCGGCGAGCTGGGCCAAAAACATTCAGTATTTC.

This chain links TRBV6-1 with TRBJ2-3, with TRBD1 matching 9 bases. This CDR3 spans 17 amino acids. The junction had 15 bases not matched to a gene; V was cut back by 7 bases and J by 4 bases. In germline, CDR1 is MNHNS, CDR2 SASEGT. CDR3 region: CASKRQGGACAPDTQYF. CDR3 in DNA: TGTGCCAGCAAGAGACAGGGGGGTGCCTGTGCCCCAGATACGCAGTATTTT.

This clonotype was recorded only once. The rearrangement uses TRBV6-1 and TRBJ2-2; no definite D call. The closer fit of TRBJ2-3 to the DNA end suggests the J call may be wrong. Germline V gene sequence: CDR1 MNHNS, CDR2 SASEGT. There are 15 residues in the CDR3. For the CDR3, the DNA is TGTGCCAGCAGCCTTTATACCGTGAGCACAGATGAGCAGTATTTT. As protein: CASSLYTVSTDEQYF.

V gene TRBV6-1 combines with J gene TRBJ2-1; unclear D gene. This CDR3 spans 15 amino acids. CDR1 is MNHNS and CDR2 is SASEGT in the germline V gene. Trimming removed 1 base at V and 3 bases at J, with 10 bases between. CDR3: CASSEEADFYNEQFF. For the CDR3, the DNA is TGTGCCAGCAGTGAAGAGGCGGATTTCTACAATGAGCAGTTCTTC.

The chain has TRBV6-1 and TRBJ2-3; TRBD2 matches at 8 bases. The CDR3 is 17 residues long. Trimming removed 4 bases from V and 6 bases from J; junction bases left unmatched: 15. Germline V gives CDR1 MNHNS, CDR2 SASEGT. CDR3 sequence (DNA): TGTGCCAGCAGTGTTTTAGACAGGAGCGGGAGCCCCGATACGCAGTATTTT. The encoded protein is CASSVLDRSGSPDTQYF.

This clonotype has only a few counts. The V gene is TRBV7-2, the J gene TRBJ2-1; 11 bases match TRBD2. V lost 1 base, J lost 13 bases, and 12 bases stayed unmatched. The CDR3 runs 16 residues. Germline assignment: CDR1 SGHTA and CDR2 FQGNSA. CDR3: CASSLVAGGPGVTQFF. CDR3 bases: TGTGCCAGCAGCTTAGTAGCGGGAGGGCCGGGAGTGACCCAGTTCTTC.

The gene calls are TRBV9 and TRBJ2-1, with TRBD2 matching over 8 bases. CDR1 and CDR2 from the germline V gene are SGDLS and YYNGEE. This CDR3 has 16 amino acids. Unmatched junction bases numbered 3, after V lost 1 base and J lost 0 bases. DNA for the CDR3: TGTGCCAGCAGCGTAAGGAGCGGGAGCTCCTACAATGAGCAGTTCTTC. This translates into CASSVRSGSSYNEQFF. The full variable domain, with the rest looked up from reference TRBV9 and TRBJ2-1, is DSGVTQTPKHLITATGQRVTLRCSPRSGDLSVYWYQQSLDQGLQFLIQYYNGEERAKGNILERFSAQQFPDLHSELNLSSLELGDSALYFCASSVRSGSSYNEQFFGPGTRLTVL.

The chain employs TRBV4-2 and TRBJ2-4; no reliable D call. The CDR3 has 16 amino acids. In germline, CDR1 is LGHNA, CDR2 YNFKEQ. V lost 0 bases, J lost 13 bases, and 22 bases lay in between. The CDR3 region is CASSQDGPRAKDTQYF. The CDR3 DNA reads TGTGCCAGCAGCCAAGACGGGCCGAGAGCCAAAGATACGCAGTACTTC.

This clonotype was counted ten times or more. Being one base from a much bigger clone, this may be a read error. The V gene is TRBV6-1, the J gene TRBJ2-1, with D possibly TRBD2 on 6 matching bases. The CDR3 totals 12 residues. V lost 6 bases and J lost 13, with 16 bases in between. In germline, CDR1 is MNHNS, CDR2 SASEGT. CDR3 in amino acids: CASRTGAETQFF. DNA for the CDR3: TGTGCCAGCAGGACGGGAGCAGAGACCCAGTTCTTC.

This chain joins TRBV7-6 and TRBJ2-1; 8 bases line up with TRBD2. The CDR3 is made up of 17 amino acids. Trimming removed 0 bases from V and 9 bases from J; junction bases left unmatched: 13. From germline, CDR1 is SGHVS and CDR2 FNYEAQ. CDR3: CASSLAEGAGEIGEQFF. Here the CDR3 DNA reads TGTGCCAGCAGCTTAGCGGAAGGAGCGGGAGAGATCGGTGAGCAGTTCTTC.

This clonotype was seen once. The chain is built from TRBV27 and TRBJ2-3, with 8 bases that match TRBD2. CDR1 and CDR2 from the germline V gene are MNHEY and SMNVEV (reference sequence). V lost 6 bases, J lost 5 bases, and 10 bases stayed unmatched. The CDR3 runs 15 residues. The CDR3 is CASSQREPGRDTQYF. The CDR3 DNA is TGTGCCAGCAGCCAGCGGGAGCCGGGGAGAGATACGCAGTATTTT.

In its sample, this clonotype was seen many times. J is TRBJ2-3 and V is TRBV27; no clear D gene. The CDR3 is 17 residues long. Looked up from germline, CDR1 is MNHEY and CDR2 is SMNVEV (reference sequence). Trimming pared 3 bases from V and 1 base from J, leaving 17 bases between. This chain's CDR3 is CASSFFGILRGTDTQYF. CDR3 nucleotide sequence: TGTGCCAGCAGTTTTTTTGGCATCCTAAGGGGCACAGATACGCAGTATTTT.

The chain is built from TRBV6-1 and TRBJ2-4, with a possible D match to TRBD2 (9 bases). Trimming took off 2 bases at V and 13 bases at J, with 30 bases between the two ends. This CDR3 region has 18 residues. Germline assignment: CDR1 MNHNS and CDR2 SASEGT. The CDR3 loop is CASSERTGRGLAKDTQYF. The CDR3, as DNA: TGTGCCAGCAGTGAAAGGACAGGGCGGGGACTAGCCAAAGACACCCAGTACTTC.

This clonotype was seen more than once but under ten times. The chain recombines TRBV9 with TRBJ2-3; D is uncertain. This CDR3 has 15 residues. Trimming pared 0 bases from V and 0 bases from J, leaving 8 bases between. The V gene's germline CDR1 is SGDLS and CDR2 YYNGEE. The CDR3 is CASSVDGGSTDTQYF. DNA of the CDR3: TGTGCCAGCAGCGTAGACGGCGGTAGCACAGATACGCAGTATTTT.

This clonotype occurred many times. J is TRBJ1-1 and V is TRBV6-1; 9 positions agree with TRBD1. CDR3 length: 13 residues. Germline V gives CDR1 MNHNS, CDR2 SASEGT. Losses at the gene ends were 4 bases for V and 3 bases for J; bases not matched to a gene: 0. The chain's CDR3 is CASSGTGDTEAFF. The CDR3 DNA sequence: TGTGCCAGCAGTGGGACAGGGGACACTGAAGCTTTCTTT.

This clonotype appeared many times. The J gene is TRBJ2-7, the V gene TRBV27, with 13 bases matching TRBD2. The CDR3 covers 17 residues. Per the germline V gene, CDR1 is MNHEY and CDR2 is SMNVEV (reference sequence). The V gene end was trimmed by 8 bases and the J gene end by 2 bases; junction bases not matched to a gene: 12. CDR3 bases: TGTGCCAGCGGACGGACAGGGACTAGCGGGACCCCCTACGAGCAGTACTTC. Amino acids: CASGRTGTSGTPYEQYF.

In this sample, this clonotype turned up many times. The rearrangement links TRBV6-1 to TRBJ2-2; 11 bases are shared with TRBD2. After removal of 3 bases from V and 6 bases from J, the junction contained 3 bases not matched to a gene. The germline V gene has CDR1 MNHNS and CDR2 SASEGT. The CDR3 sequence is 15 residues long. CDR3 coding DNA: TGTGCCAGCAGTGATTTAGCGGGAGGGCCCGGGGAGCTGTTTTTT. Translation gives CASSDLAGGPGELFF.